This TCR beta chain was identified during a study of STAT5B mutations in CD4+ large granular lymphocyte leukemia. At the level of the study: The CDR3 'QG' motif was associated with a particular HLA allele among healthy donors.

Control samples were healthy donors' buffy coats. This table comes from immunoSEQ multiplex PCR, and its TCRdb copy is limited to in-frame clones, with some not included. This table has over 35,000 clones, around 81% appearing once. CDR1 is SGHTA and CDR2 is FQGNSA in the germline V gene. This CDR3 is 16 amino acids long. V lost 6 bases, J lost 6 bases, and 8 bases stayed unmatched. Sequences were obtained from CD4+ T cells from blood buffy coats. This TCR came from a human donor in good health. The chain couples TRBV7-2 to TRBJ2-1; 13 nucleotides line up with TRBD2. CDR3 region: CASSRTSGSIVNEQFF. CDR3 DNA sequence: TGTGCCAGCAGTCGGACTAGCGGGAGTATAGTCAATGAGCAGTTCTTC.